This T cell receptor (beta chain) was observed in a study of control samples from healthy donors and cancer patients. Assay: immunoSEQ multiplex PCR; the TCRdb copy retains only in-frame clones and omits some. The sample carries over 200,000 clones, over 75% recorded once. What was sequenced was PBMCs. The receptor was isolated from a woman aged 60 to 75 with lung cancer.

CDR3 sequence: CASRGNPNTGELFF. The CDR3 DNA reads TGCGCCAGCAGAGGGAACCCGAACACCGGGGAGCTGTTTTTT. This chain uses TRBV10-1 with TRBJ2-2; no clear D. The CDR3 is 14 residues long. CDR1 and CDR2 (germline): WNHNN, SYGVQD (reference sequence). V was pared by 6 bases and J by 0 bases, with 8 bases between.